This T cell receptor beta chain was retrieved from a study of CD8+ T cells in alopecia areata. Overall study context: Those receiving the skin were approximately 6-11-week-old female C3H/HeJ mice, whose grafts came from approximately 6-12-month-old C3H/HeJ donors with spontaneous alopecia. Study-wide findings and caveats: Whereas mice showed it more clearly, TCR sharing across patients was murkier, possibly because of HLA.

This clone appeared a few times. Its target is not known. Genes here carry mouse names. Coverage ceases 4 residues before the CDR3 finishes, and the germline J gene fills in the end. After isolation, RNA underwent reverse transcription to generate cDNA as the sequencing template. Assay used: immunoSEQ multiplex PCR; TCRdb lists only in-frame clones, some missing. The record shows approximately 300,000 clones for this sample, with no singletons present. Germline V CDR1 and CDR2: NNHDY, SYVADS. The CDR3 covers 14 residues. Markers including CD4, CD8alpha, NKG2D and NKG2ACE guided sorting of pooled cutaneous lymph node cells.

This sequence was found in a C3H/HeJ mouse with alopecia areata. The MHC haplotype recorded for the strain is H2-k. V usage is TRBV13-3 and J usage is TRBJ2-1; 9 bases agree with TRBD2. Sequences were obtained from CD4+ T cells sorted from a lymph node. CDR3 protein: CASSDPGLGAEQFF. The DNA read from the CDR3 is TGTGCCAGCAGTGACCCGGGACTGGGAGCT.